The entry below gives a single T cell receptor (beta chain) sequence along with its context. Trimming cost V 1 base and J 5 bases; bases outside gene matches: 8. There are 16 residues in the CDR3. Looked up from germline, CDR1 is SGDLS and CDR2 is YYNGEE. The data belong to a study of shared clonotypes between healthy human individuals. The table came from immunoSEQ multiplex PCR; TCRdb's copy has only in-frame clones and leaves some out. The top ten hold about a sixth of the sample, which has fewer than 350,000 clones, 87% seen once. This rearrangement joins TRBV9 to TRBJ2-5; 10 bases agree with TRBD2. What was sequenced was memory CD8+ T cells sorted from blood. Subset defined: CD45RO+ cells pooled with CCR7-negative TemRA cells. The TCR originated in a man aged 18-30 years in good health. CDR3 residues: CASSVRVLAGVETQYF. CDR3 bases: TGTGCCAGCAGCGTAAGGGTTCTAGCGGGAGTGGAGACCCAGTACTTC.